This passage covers 14 T cell receptor beta chains from one sample sequenced in a study of human T cells and chemical hapten exposure. The library put unique molecular identifiers onto individual cDNA molecules. TCRdb fed the reads into MiXCR, producing one record per CDR3 protein. The sample includes 100,000 to 150,000 distinct CDR3 sequences, less than 10% seen only once; the top ten take more than 1.3%. Blood, whole and unfractionated, served as the source for total RNA extraction. Material: whole blood. The receptors shown here come from a human donor in good health. Some clones in this sample may be carry-over from other donors' samples.

This clonotype was seen more than once but under ten times. V and J are TRBV7-2 and TRBJ2-3; D gene unclear. The CDR3 is 12 amino acids. V lost 5 bases, J lost 7 bases, and 10 bases lay in between. Germline-derived CDR1 and CDR2 are SGHTA and FQGNSA. This CDR3 reads CASSDARYTQYF. CDR3 sequence (DNA): TGTGCCAGCAGCGACGCGCGGTATACGCAGTATTTT.

This clonotype was recorded many times. The rearrangement links TRBV19 to TRBJ1-5; the match to TRBD1 covers 9 bases. Trimming cost V 3 bases and J 2 bases; bases outside gene matches: 14. The length of the CDR3 is 19 residues. Germline V lookup: CDR1 LNHDA, CDR2 SQIVND (reference sequence). CDR3 DNA sequence: TGTGCCAGTAGTATCCTCTCCGGGACAGGGATCCAAGGCAATCAGCCCCAGCATTTT. Its protein product is CASSILSGTGIQGNQPQHF.

This clonotype was counted between two and nine times. The chain employs TRBV7-8 and TRBJ2-1, with 8 nucleotides matching TRBD2. The CDR3 runs to 14 residues. The ends lost 3 bases at V and 8 bases at J; junction bases unmatched: 6. Germline V gene lookup returns CDR1 SGHVS and CDR2 FQNEAQ. The CDR3 region is CASSFTSGTDEQFF. The CDR3 DNA follows: TGTGCCAGCAGCTTCACTAGCGGAACGGATGAGCAGTTCTTC.

The chain couples TRBV4-1 to TRBJ2-2; D is uncertain. This CDR3 contains 15 residues. The germline CDR1 and CDR2 sequences are MGHRA and YSYEKL. The V end was cut by 1 base, the J end by 7 bases, with 13 bases between. Written as DNA, the CDR3 is TGCGCCAGCAGCCAAGTTTTCCCATTCGGCGGGGAGCTGTTTTTT. Its protein is CASSQVFPFGGELFF.

This clonotype was counted at least ten times. The V gene is TRBV29-1, the J gene TRBJ2-1; D might be TRBD2 (5 bases). The ends were cut back, 3 bases at V and 12 bases at J, with 18 bases in the middle. Germline V lookup: CDR1 SQVTM, CDR2 ANQGSEA. There are 13 residues in the CDR3. The CDR3 coding sequence is TGCAGCGTTGAGTCTAGCAACATACCATGGCAGTTCTTC. This encodes CSVESSNIPWQFF.

The chain joins TRBV7-8 to TRBJ2-3; the D gene could be TRBD1 or TRBD2 (6 bases each). The CDR3 covers 16 residues. With 1 base removed from V and 3 bases from J, the gap between germline ends came to 14 bases. Germline V gene data show CDR1 as SGHVS and CDR2 as FQNEAQ. The DNA of the CDR3 is TGTGCCAGCAGCTTAGTGGGGGGCGCGGGAACAGATACGCAGTATTTT. Its translation is CASSLVGGAGTDTQYF.

V usage is TRBV28 and J usage is TRBJ1-2; 7 nucleotides agree with TRBD1. The V segment lost 2 bases and the J segment 7 bases; nucleotides outside the gene matches: 4. This CDR3 region has 13 residues. The germline gives CDR1 MDHEN, CDR2 SYDVKM. The CDR3 spells CASSLGTASGYTF. The CDR3, as DNA: TGTGCCAGCAGTTTAGGGACAGCCAGTGGCTACACCTTC.

The chain employs TRBV2 and TRBJ2-7; D is unclear. Germline lookup yields CDR1 SNHLY and CDR2 FYNNEI. The V end lost 4 bases, the J end lost 3 bases, and 10 bases lay between the germline ends. The CDR3 is made up of 13 amino acids. For the CDR3, the DNA is TGTGCCAGCAGTGCGAGCGTTTACTACGAGCAGTACTTC. Translating it yields CASSASVYYEQYF.

The chain joins TRBV20-1 to TRBJ2-1; the D gene is possibly TRBD1 (5 bases). The V end lost 5 bases, the J end lost 6 bases, and 17 bases lay between the germline ends. Per germline, CDR1 DFQATT and CDR2 SNEGSKA (reference sequence). The CDR3 is 14 residues long. CDR3 DNA sequence: TGCAGTGCTCCGGCCAGCAAAGGGGTCAATGAGCAGTTCTTC. It encodes CSAPASKGVNEQFF.

This clonotype occurred a few times. The genes are TRBV5-1 and TRBJ2-2; possibly TRBD1 for D (6 bases). Germline CDR1 reads SGHRS; CDR2 reads YFSETQ. The V gene lost 5 bases and the J gene lost 7 bases, with 15 bases spanning the gap. The CDR3 loop spans 14 amino acids. The CDR3 is CASSSPTGHGELFF. Here the CDR3 DNA reads TGCGCCAGCAGTTCCCCGACAGGCCACGGGGAGCTGTTTTTT.

A few counts support this clonotype. J is TRBJ2-1 and V is TRBV7-9; tentative D call: TRBD2 (6 bases). There are 16 residues in the CDR3. Trimming stripped 4 bases from V and 2 bases from J, with 15 bases between. Germline CDR1 SEHNR, CDR2 FQNEAQ (reference sequence). The CDR3 loop reads CASSSREGRTYNEQFF. CDR3 DNA sequence: TGTGCCAGCAGCTCCCGAGAAGGGAGGACCTACAATGAGCAGTTCTTC.

In its sample, this clonotype was seen a few times. The CDR3 here is CASSSGYSNQPQHF. DNA of the CDR3: TGTGCCAGCAGTTCCGGGTATAGCAATCAGCCCCAGCATTTT. V usage is TRBV6-2 or TRBV6-3 and J usage is TRBJ1-5, with D hard to call. Germline V CDR1 and CDR2: MNHEY, SVGEGT. The CDR3 consists of 14 residues. V lost 4 bases and J lost 0, with 7 bases in between.

This clonotype has a handful of counts. The J gene is TRBJ2-5, the V gene TRBV4-2, with 8 bases fitting TRBD1. The CDR3 has 14 residues. The V gene's germline CDR1 is LGHNA and CDR2 YNFKEQ. V trimming: 4 bases; J trimming: 2 bases; junction bases outside the gene matches: 3. The CDR3 DNA is TGTGCCAGCAGCCCATGGGACAGGCAAGAGACCCAGTACTTC. It encodes CASSPWDRQETQYF.

This clonotype appeared a few times. This chain joins TRBV29-1 and TRBJ2-1; 7 positions match TRBD2. Trimming at V came to 5 bases and at J to 8 bases, leaving 6 bases not matched to a gene. Germline V gene data show CDR1 as SQVTM and CDR2 as ANQGSEA. The CDR3 is made up of 12 amino acids. The CDR3 DNA follows: TGCAGCGTTAGTCCTGGGAGGGATGAGCAGTTCTTC. It is translated as CSVSPGRDEQFF.